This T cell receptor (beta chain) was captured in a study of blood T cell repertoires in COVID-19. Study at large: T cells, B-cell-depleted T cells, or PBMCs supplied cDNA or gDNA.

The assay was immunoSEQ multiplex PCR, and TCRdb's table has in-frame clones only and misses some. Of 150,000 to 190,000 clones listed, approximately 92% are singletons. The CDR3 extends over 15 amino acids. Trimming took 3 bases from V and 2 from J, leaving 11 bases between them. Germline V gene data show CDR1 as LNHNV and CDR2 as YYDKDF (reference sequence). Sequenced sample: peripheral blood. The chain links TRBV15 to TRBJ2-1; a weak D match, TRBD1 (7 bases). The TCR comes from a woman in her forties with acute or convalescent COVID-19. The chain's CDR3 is CATSRPRGAYNEQFF. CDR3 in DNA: TGTGCCACCAGCAGGCCCAGGGGGGCCTACAATGAGCAGTTCTTC.